The 7 T cell receptor beta chains below all came from one sample that was sequenced in a study of T cell responses to AZD1222 COVID-19 vaccine. Here immunoSEQ multiplex PCR was the method, and the copy in TCRdb shows in-frame clones only, minus some. Here the sample spans about 120,000 clones, about 92% being singletons. Sequences were derived from peripheral blood, sampled 28 days after the second AZD1222 dose. The origin of the receptors is an adult who received the AZD1222 COVID-19 vaccine.

The V call is TRBV20-1, the J call TRBJ1-1; 8 positions match TRBD1. CDR1 DFQATT and CDR2 SNEGSKA come from the germline V gene (reference sequence). The CDR3 length is 11 residues. V gave up 3 bases and J gave up 9 bases; unmatched junction bases: 3. This CDR3 reads CSASTRGQAFF. The DNA of the CDR3 is TGCAGTGCTAGTACCAGGGGGCAAGCTTTCTTT.

The V and J genes are TRBV9 and TRBJ2-2; D is unclear. V was cut by 9 bases and J by 0 bases, with 15 bases left in between. CDR3 size: 15 residues. CDR1 is SGDLS and CDR2 is YYNGEE in the germline V gene. CDR3 coding DNA: TGTGCCACCTCCAATCGTCCGGCGAACACCGGGGAGCTGTTTTTT. Protein: CATSNRPANTGELFF.

The gene calls are TRBV4-3 and TRBJ2-1; 8 bases map to TRBD2. The length of the CDR3 is 17 residues. J was trimmed by 6 bases and V by 0 bases; bases with no gene match: 10. CDR1 is LGHNA and CDR2 is YSLEER in the germline V gene. CDR3 DNA: TGCGCCAGCAGCCAAGATTTTTCTGCGGGAGGCGGCAATGAGCAGTTCTTC. This codes for CASSQDFSAGGGNEQFF.

On this clone: Other DNA sequences in the sample encode the same CDR3. The rearrangement links TRBV5-1 to TRBJ2-3; D unclear. Germline V lookup: CDR1 SGHRS, CDR2 YFSETQ. Trimming removed 2 bases at V and 6 bases at J, with 7 bases between. CDR3 length equals 12 residues. The CDR3 spells CASSLNADTQYF. The CDR3 DNA sequence: TGCGCCAGCAGCTTAAACGCGGATACGCAGTATTTT.

This clone occurred a few times. The rearrangement joins TRBV10-3 to TRBJ1-1; 9 positions match TRBD1. CDR3 length: 14 amino acids. In germline, CDR1 is ENHRY, CDR2 SYGVKD. The J segment lost 6 bases and the V segment lost 4 bases, leaving 6 bases of the junction unmatched. CDR3: CAISGGQGTAEAFF. As DNA, the CDR3 is TGTGCCATCAGTGGCGGACAGGGGACGGCTGAAGCTTTCTTT.

This clone was detected a few times. The chain has TRBV7-2 and TRBJ2-1; D gene ambiguous. The germline gives CDR1 SGHTA, CDR2 FQGNSA. This CDR3 contains 13 residues. V dropped 2 bases and J dropped 5 bases, with 7 bases sitting between them. The CDR3 region has the DNA TGTGCCAGCAGCTTACGGTGGGACAATGAGCAGTTCTTC. Amino acid sequence: CASSLRWDNEQFF.

The rearrangement joins TRBV5-6 to TRBJ1-6; no firm D call. Trimming took 0 bases from V and 9 from J, leaving 10 bases between them. The CDR3 extends over 14 amino acids. CDR1 and CDR2 (germline): SGHDT, YYEEEE. CDR3 region: CASSLAGDTSPLHF. Written as DNA, the CDR3 is TGTGCCAGCAGCTTGGCCGGGGATACTTCACCCCTCCACTTT.